The 18 T cell receptor beta chains in this list originate from one sample, sequenced in a study of beta chain features in type 1 diabetes. Overall study findings and caveats: Type 1 diabetes patients had TCRB CDR3s that were shorter (moderately but significantly so) in all four CD4+ subsets.

What these receptors recognize is not known. The sequenced template was cDNA made from the entire isolated RNA. Assay used: immunoSEQ multiplex PCR; TCRdb lists only in-frame clones, some missing. The sample has approximately 70,000 clones, nearly 50% seen once. Input material: central memory CD4+ T cells from blood. The receptor source for this set is a man aged 25 to 45 with type 1 diabetes.

This clone turned up a few times. V gene TRBV2 combines with J gene TRBJ2-6; maybe TRBD1 (6 bases). There are 16 residues in the CDR3. The V end lost 9 bases, the J end lost 0 bases, and 15 bases lay between the germline ends. Germline CDR1 SNHLY, CDR2 FYNNEI. The CDR3 nucleotides are TGTGCCAGTGCCCGGGACACCGTCTCTGGGGCCAACGTCCTGACTTTC. Translating gives CASARDTVSGANVLTF.

V is TRBV5-8 and J is TRBJ2-2, with 8 positions matching TRBD2. Germline CDR1 and CDR2: SGHTS and YDEGEE. This CDR3 contains 16 residues. J lost 4 bases, V lost 3 bases, and 8 bases had no gene match. CDR3 amino acids: CASSSGTSRATGELFF. CDR3 coding DNA: TGTGCCAGCAGCTCCGGGACTAGTCGGGCCACCGGGGAGCTGTTTTTT.

Written as DNA, the CDR3 is TGTGCCAGCAGCCTGGACAGGAGTTATGAAAAACTGTTTTTT. Translated: CASSLDRSYEKLFF. The rearrangement joins TRBV7-8 to TRBJ1-4; 7 bases fit TRBD1. CDR3 length equals 14 residues. With V trimmed by 5 bases and J by 6 bases, 6 bases remained unmatched. CDR1 is SGHVS, CDR2 FQNEAQ, per germline.

The chain carries TRBV2 and TRBJ2-2, with unresolved D. The V and J ends lost 5 bases and 8 bases respectively, with 9 bases between them. The CDR3 covers 12 residues. Germline loops: CDR1 SNHLY, CDR2 FYNNEI. The CDR3 protein is CASSPPMGELFF. For the CDR3, the DNA is TGTGCCAGCAGTCCCCCCATGGGGGAGCTGTTTTTT.

V usage is TRBV5-1 and J usage is TRBJ1-5; D possibly corresponds to TRBD1 (5 bases). The V and J ends lost 0 bases and 1 base respectively, with 11 bases between them. This CDR3 is 16 amino acids long. Per the germline V gene, CDR1 is SGHRS and CDR2 is YFSETQ. CDR3 region: CASSLGGGQSNQPQHF. Written as DNA, the CDR3 is TGCGCCAGCAGCTTGGGGGGGGGTCAGAGCAATCAGCCCCAGCATTTT.

In nucleotides, the CDR3 is TGTGCCAGCAGAACGGGAGGGCCCCTCACCGGGGAGCTGTTTTTT. It yields the protein CASRTGGPLTGELFF. The chain has TRBV7-9 and TRBJ2-2; 8 bases line up with TRBD2. The V and J ends lost 6 bases and 4 bases, in that order; junction bases with no gene match: 7. CDR3 length equals 15 residues. Germline CDR1 is SEHNR and CDR2 is FQNEAQ (reference sequence).

This chain uses TRBV10-3 with TRBJ2-7; perhaps TRBD1 as D (5 bases). V was trimmed by 6 bases and J by 1 base, leaving 13 bases between them. CDR3 length: 14 amino acids. Looked up from germline, CDR1 is ENHRY and CDR2 is SYGVKD. The DNA of the CDR3 is TGTGCCATCAGGGTGACAGAAAAATCCTACGAGCAGTACTTC. As protein: CAIRVTEKSYEQYF.

The chain has TRBV6-6 and TRBJ1-3; D might be TRBD1 (5 bases). The CDR3 sequence is 15 residues long. The V end lost 5 bases, the J end lost 0 bases, and 11 bases lay between the germline ends. Germline V gene data show CDR1 as MNHNY and CDR2 as SVGAGI (reference sequence). This CDR3 is CASSRGTDSGNTIYF. The CDR3 DNA reads TGTGCCAGCAGTCGTGGGACTGACTCTGGAAACACCATATATTTT.

The J gene is TRBJ2-5, the V gene TRBV4-1, with 10 bases aligning to TRBD2. With V trimmed by 4 bases and J by 7 bases, 15 bases remained unmatched. Germline lookup yields CDR1 MGHRA and CDR2 YSYEKL. The CDR3 runs 17 residues. The CDR3 region has the DNA TGCGCCAGCAGCCCGGGCCCCCCTAGCGGGAGAGGGGGGACCCAGTACTTC. It codes for CASSPGPPSGRGGTQYF.

This chain links TRBV4-2 with TRBJ2-3; 10 nucleotides line up with TRBD2. The CDR3 runs 18 residues. The germline V gene has CDR1 LGHNA and CDR2 YNFKEQ. With 0 bases clipped from V and 1 base from J, the junction kept 7 bases outside the gene matches. CDR3 in amino acids: CASSQDAAGGSGTDTQYF. The DNA of the CDR3 is TGTGCCAGCAGCCAAGATGCAGCGGGAGGGTCTGGCACAGATACGCAGTATTTT.

The rearrangement links TRBV2 to TRBJ2-3, with 10 bases fitting TRBD2. V trimming: 2 bases; J trimming: 7 bases; junction bases outside the gene matches: 6. The CDR3 consists of 15 residues. Germline V gene sequence: CDR1 SNHLY, CDR2 FYNNEI. The CDR3 is CASSEIAGGGNTQYF. The CDR3 DNA is TGTGCCAGCAGTGAAATAGCGGGAGGCGGGAATACGCAGTATTTT.

The chain recombines TRBV14 with TRBJ1-2, with unresolved D. V shed 1 base and J shed 4 bases, with 22 bases lying between them. The CDR3 is 18 amino acids. Germline-derived CDR1 and CDR2 are SGHDN and FVKESK. CDR3 amino acids: CASSQVAGSRDSRYGYTF. Here the CDR3 DNA reads TGTGCCAGCAGCCAAGTAGCCGGGAGTCGGGATTCTCGCTATGGCTACACCTTC.

The chain recombines TRBV18 with TRBJ1-5; D is perhaps TRBD1 (5 bases). The germline V gene has CDR1 KGHSH and CDR2 LQKENI. Trimming took 4 bases from V and 11 from J, leaving 12 bases between them. This CDR3 comprises 12 residues. Written as DNA, the CDR3 is TGTGCCAGCTCACGGGACCGCGGGGCCCAGCATTTT. This gives the protein CASSRDRGAQHF.

V is TRBV18 and J is TRBJ1-2; D remains unclear. This CDR3 spans 14 amino acids. V was trimmed by 0 bases and J by 5 bases, leaving 10 bases between them. Germline lookup yields CDR1 KGHSH and CDR2 LQKENI. In nucleotides, the CDR3 is TGTGCCAGCTCACCACCTCAGATCCAGTATGGCTACACCTTC. Its protein is CASSPPQIQYGYTF.

The chain is built from TRBV6-1 and TRBJ1-2, with D possibly matching TRBD1 (6 bases). The germline V gene encodes CDR1 MNHNS and CDR2 SASEGT. The CDR3 consists of 14 residues. Trimming pared 6 bases from V and 8 bases from J, leaving 19 bases between. CDR3 nucleotides: TGTGCCAGCAGCACCCAGGGGCGGGTAGGGGGCTACACCTTC. This sequence encodes CASSTQGRVGGYTF.

This clone was detected only a few times. The rearrangement uses TRBV14 and TRBJ2-5; TRBD2 matches at 10 bases. V was pared by 5 bases and J by 3 bases, with 3 bases of the junction left unmatched. The CDR3 sequence is 14 residues long. From germline, CDR1 is SGHDN and CDR2 FVKESK. The CDR3 DNA sequence: TGTGCCAGCAGCTTCGGACTAGCGGAAGAGACCCAGTACTTC. Its translation is CASSFGLAEETQYF.

The chain carries TRBV7-9 and TRBJ1-2; TRBD1 matches at 12 bases. The length of the CDR3 is 15 residues. With V trimmed by 5 bases and J by 4 bases, 5 bases remained unmatched. In germline, CDR1 is SEHNR, CDR2 FQNEAQ (reference sequence). This CDR3 is CASSAGTGGLYGYTF. CDR3 DNA sequence: TGTGCCAGCAGCGCCGGGACAGGGGGCCTCTATGGCTACACCTTC.

The rearrangement uses TRBV11-2 and TRBJ2-7; 12 positions match TRBD2. The CDR3 totals 18 residues. Trimming cost V 3 bases and J 6 bases; bases outside gene matches: 15. The germline CDR1 and CDR2 sequences are SGHAT and FQNNGV. DNA for the CDR3: TGTGCCAGCAGCTTGAGGACTAGCGGGAATAACGGTATCGTCGAGCAGTACTTC. It yields the protein CASSLRTSGNNGIVEQYF.